The clone carrying this TCR beta chain was counted a few times. Germline lookup yields CDR1 MGHRA and CDR2 YSYEKL. This CDR3 comprises 15 residues. V was pared by 1 base and J by 1 base, with 8 bases between. This specimen belongs to a study of blood T cells in healthy people across ages. The use of a sample-barcoded 5' primer and a J-beta primer mix characterized a second PCR of about 6 to 12 cycles. TCRdb fed the 5' RACE reads into MiXCR, producing one record per CDR3 protein. This sample carries hundreds of thousands of distinct CDR3 sequences, 25% of them seen once, and the ten largest clones take under 10%. This sample was also put to use in a study of T cells of mothers and their children. That publication notes: The entire RNA extract went into cDNA synthesis at approximately 1.5 ug per 15 ul.

The receptor's source is a boy aged 5-17 years in good health. Specimen: blood. The chain has TRBV4-1 and TRBJ1-3; D unclear. The CDR3 here is CASSQVIGSGNTIYF. CDR3 bases: TGCGCCAGCAGCCAAGTGATCGGGTCTGGAAACACCATATATTTT.